The next 32 T cell receptor beta chains were all read from a single sample in a study of tumor-infiltrating lymphocytes in oesophageal squamous cell carcinoma (TCRdb year 2016). The library was built by means of PCR. Reads for this sample came from an Illumina HiSeq 2000. The public sequencing data were trimmed at Q25 with fastp and processed into clonotypes with MiXCR by TCRdb, which kept only in-frame beta chains. Identical CDR3 protein sequences are pooled into one entry, listed with their most common genes and DNA. The sample includes about 12,000 distinct CDR3 sequences, with about 55% observed a single time. 32% of the sample is held by the ten biggest clonotypes. Material for sequencing was esophageal tumor tissue. Receptors were obtained from a female donor with esophageal squamous cell carcinoma.

The chain has TRBV7-9 and TRBJ2-1, with D possibly TRBD1 on 6 matching bases. The V end lost 5 bases, the J end lost 1 base, and 9 bases lay between the germline ends. The CDR3 is 14 amino acids. Germline CDR1 reads SEHNR; CDR2 reads FQNEAQ (reference sequence). In nucleotides, the CDR3 is TGTGCCAGCAGCAGGGGGTCGTCCTACAATGAGCAGTTCTTC. This sequence encodes CASSRGSSYNEQFF.

The chain is built from TRBV7-6 and TRBJ2-3; D remains ambiguous. V was cut by 8 bases and J by 0 bases, with 12 bases left in between. Germline lookup yields CDR1 SGHVS and CDR2 FNYEAQ. The CDR3 consists of 14 residues. The CDR3 region is CASAVSRSTDTQYF. The CDR3 DNA sequence: TGTGCCAGCGCTGTTTCAAGGAGCACAGATACGCAGTATTTT.

The CDR3: CASSSGGSGGYEQYF. DNA for the CDR3: TGTGCCAGCAGCTCTGGTGGTAGCGGGGGCTACGAGCAGTACTTC. The chain couples TRBV7-8 to TRBJ2-7; 9 bases align to TRBD2. This CDR3 spans 15 amino acids. J gave up 3 bases and V 4 bases, and 7 bases lay outside the gene matches. Germline lookup yields CDR1 SGHVS and CDR2 FQNEAQ.

This clonotype was picked up a small number of times. The chain has TRBV7-9 and TRBJ2-3; no definite D call. The CDR3 length is 11 residues. In germline, CDR1 is SEHNR, CDR2 FQNEAQ (reference sequence). V lost 5 bases and J 2 bases, leaving 2 bases between the germline ends. The CDR3 spells CASSPTDTQYF. The CDR3 DNA reads TGTGCCAGCAGCCCCACAGATACGCAGTATTTT.

The V and J genes are TRBV28 and TRBJ1-1, with D perhaps assigned TRBD1 or TRBD2 (5 bases each). The J call could be wrong; TRBJ2-3 is a better fit for the DNA end. Germline-derived CDR1 and CDR2 are MDHEN and SYDVKM. The CDR3 covers 15 residues. CDR3 region: CASSLGRILTDTQYF. CDR3 bases: TGTGCCAGCAGTTTGGGACGGATTCTCACAGATACGCAGTATTTT.

This clonotype is labeled medium-sized. This chain uses TRBV7-6 with TRBJ2-2; the D is unclear. The CDR3 spans 13 residues. Germline V gene lookup returns CDR1 SGHVS and CDR2 FNYEAQ. Trimming stripped 6 bases from V and 5 bases from J, with 10 bases between. DNA of the CDR3: TGTGCCAGCAGTTCAGTTCGGACCGGGGAGCTGTTTTTT. Translated: CASSSVRTGELFF.

The rearrangement joins TRBV6-1 to TRBJ2-5, with D perhaps matching TRBD2 (5 bases). Germline values: CDR1 MNHNS, CDR2 SASEGT. The CDR3 is 14 amino acids. V was pared by 0 bases and J by 5 bases, with 10 bases between. The CDR3 is CASSEAGSSETQYF. The CDR3 bases are TGTGCCAGCAGTGAAGCGGGTTCTAGCGAGACCCAGTACTTC.

Comments on this clonotype: The junction differs from germline at one of its ends, possibly a read error. The J gene is TRBJ2-7, the V gene TRBV11-2; 7 positions match TRBD2. This CDR3 comprises 13 residues. Germline CDR1 reads SGHAT; CDR2 reads FQNNGV. The CDR3 protein is CASSLEGGVKQYF. The CDR3 DNA is TGTGCCAGCAGCCTAGAGGGAGGGGTGAAGCAGTACTTC. Filled out from reference TRBV11-2 and TRBJ2-7, the complete variable domain reads EAGVAQSPRYKIIEKRQSVAFWCNPISGHATLYWYQQILGQGPKLLIQFQNNGVVDDSQLPKDRFSAERLKGVDSTLKIQPAKLEDSAVYLCASSLEGGVKQYFGPGTRLTVT.

This chain links TRBV7-9 with TRBJ1-1; D remains ambiguous. Germline CDR1 SEHNR, CDR2 FQNEAQ (reference sequence). The V and J ends lost 7 bases and 0 bases respectively, with 12 bases between them. CDR3 length: 14 amino acids. The CDR3 sequence: CASKKEGLNTEAFF. In nucleotides, the CDR3 is TGTGCCAGCAAAAAGGAAGGATTGAACACTGAAGCTTTCTTT. Variable domain in full (rest from reference TRBV7-9 and TRBJ1-1): DTGVSQNPRHKITKRGQNVTFRCDPISEHNRLYWYRQTLGQGPEFLTYFQNEAQLEKSRLLSDRFSAERPKGSFSTLEIQRTEQGDSAMYLCASKKEGLNTEAFFGQGTRLTVV.

This clonotype has only a few counts. The rearrangement links TRBV28 to TRBJ2-3; 11 bases fit TRBD1. The CDR3 length is 16 residues. The V segment lost 7 bases and the J segment 14 bases; nucleotides outside the gene matches: 20. CDR1 is MDHEN and CDR2 is SYDVKM in the germline V gene. Here the CDR3 DNA reads TGTGCCAGCAATTCCCAAGGGACAGGGGGAATGAGGGAGCTGTATTTT. This gives the protein CASNSQGTGGMRELYF.

With respect to this clonotype: At one end, the junction sequence differs from germline, possibly due to a read error. The chain has TRBV7-7 and TRBJ2-6; unclear D gene. The CDR3 has 15 residues. Germline V gene lookup returns CDR1 SSHAT and CDR2 FNYEAQ (reference sequence). CDR3 loop: CASRLDLTGANVLTF. Written as DNA, the CDR3 is TGTGCCAGCAGGTTAGATCTCACTGGGGCCAACGTCCTGACTTTC.

This chain uses TRBV10-2 with TRBJ1-4; D is unclear. Germline V gene sequence: CDR1 WSHSY, CDR2 SAAADI. V was clipped by 2 bases and J by 8 bases, with 9 bases between them. CDR3 length: 13 amino acids. The CDR3 sequence: CASSERRREKLFF. DNA for the CDR3: TGCGCCAGCAGTGAGAGGCGTCGGGAAAAACTGTTTTTT.

The rearrangement uses TRBV27 and TRBJ2-7; TRBD1 matches at 7 bases. TRBJ2-1 explains the end of the DNA better; the J call may be wrong. The CDR3 is made up of 14 amino acids. Germline assignment: CDR1 MNHEY and CDR2 SMNVEV (reference sequence). The DNA of the CDR3 is TGTGCCAGCAGTTCTGGGACAGCGCTGAATGAGCAGTTCTTC. Amino acid sequence: CASSSGTALNEQFF.

This clonotype occurred a few times. The CDR3 ends on some other residue instead of the conserved phenylalanine or tryptophan, so this is likely a read error. It is unclear where the CDR3 begins or ends on the DNA, so no DNA is shown, and the CDR3 is as TCRdb lists it. CDR3 region: CASSEPGSGAPYGYTFGS. V and J are TRBV6-1 and TRBJ2-5; the D call TRBD1 from the table was never checked on the DNA. CDR1 MNHNS and CDR2 SASEGT come from the germline V gene. The CDR3 numbers 18 amino acids, ends counted.

The genes are TRBV7-2 and TRBJ2-4, with 9 nucleotides matching TRBD1. The end of the DNA is better explained by TRBJ2-7, so the J call may be wrong. The germline V gene encodes CDR1 SGHTA and CDR2 FQGNSA. The CDR3 totals 16 residues. The CDR3 nucleotides read TGTGCCAGCAGCTTAGTCGGGACAGGGAAAATCTACGAGCAGTACTTC. Amino acids: CASSLVGTGKIYEQYF.

With respect to this clonotype: Likely a read error: the CDR3 ends without its conserved phenylalanine or tryptophan. The DNA is omitted, as the CDR3 cannot be located on it reliably, and the CDR3 follows TCRdb's listing. This sequence joins TRBV5-1 and TRBJ2-1; whether TRBD2, the table's D call, matches the DNA was not checked. Looked up from germline, CDR1 is SGHRS and CDR2 is YFSETQ. The CDR3 is 9 amino acids in total, end residues counted. The CDR3 spells CASSRTLAG.

This clonotype has just a few counts. CDR3 bases: TGTGCCAGCAGTACCCAAACAGGGGGGACTGAAGCTTTCTTT. Translating it yields CASSTQTGGTEAFF. V is TRBV12-3 or TRBV12-4 and J is TRBJ2-3; 8 positions agree with TRBD1. With the DNA end fitting TRBJ1-1 better, the J assignment may be wrong. This CDR3 contains 14 residues.

This chain joins TRBV11-2 and TRBJ2-3; TRBD2 is a possible D gene (6 bases). With the DNA end fitting TRBJ2-1 better, the J assignment may be wrong. The V gene's germline CDR1 is SGHAT and CDR2 FQNNGV. CDR3 size: 16 residues. Here the CDR3 DNA reads TGTGCCAGCAGTACGACAACTAGCTATCTCGACAATGAGCAGTTCTTC. It encodes CASSTTTSYLDNEQFF.

V gene TRBV7-2 combines with J gene TRBJ2-3, with 10 positions matching TRBD2. This CDR3 spans 20 amino acids. The J segment lost 2 bases and the V segment lost 1 base, leaving 15 bases of the junction unmatched. Germline V gives CDR1 SGHTA, CDR2 FQGNSA. The CDR3 DNA reads as TGTGCCAGCAGCTTAGTGTTTTTTAGAGTAGCGGGAGGAAACACAGATACGCAGTATTTT. This codes for CASSLVFFRVAGGNTDTQYF.

This clonotype was counted between two and nine times. This chain joins TRBV7-3 and TRBJ2-7, with 9 nucleotides matching TRBD2. The J call may not be correct, given that the DNA end is closer to TRBJ2-1. The germline V gene encodes CDR1 SGHTA and CDR2 FQGTGA. The CDR3 has 15 residues. CDR3 sequence (DNA): TGTGCCAGCAGCCCAGCGGGAGGAGGGATTAATGAGCAGTTCTTC. Amino acids: CASSPAGGGINEQFF.

The gene calls are TRBV10-3 and TRBJ2-5; D gene uncertain. Trimming cost V 3 bases and J 5 bases, with 4 bases left between them. CDR1 is ENHRY, CDR2 SYGVKD, per germline. The CDR3 is 11 amino acids. CDR3 sequence (DNA): TGTGCCATCAGTGATTGGGAGACCCAGTACTTC. It codes for CAISDWETQYF.

With regard to this clonotype: The conserved phenylalanine or tryptophan is not found at the CDR3 terminus, so this likely reflects a read error. The DNA is omitted, as the CDR3 cannot be located on it reliably, and the CDR3 follows TCRdb's listing. This rearrangement joins TRBV18 to TRBJ2-7. Germline CDR1 is KGHSH and CDR2 is LQKENI. The CDR3 is made up of 15 amino acids, end residues included. The CDR3 here is CASSPAANYGYTFGS.

This clonotype showed up just a few times. This chain links TRBV7-8 with TRBJ2-1, with 14 bases aligning to TRBD2. The DNA end lines up better with TRBJ2-7; the J call may be wrong. This CDR3 region has 16 residues. From germline, CDR1 is SGHVS and CDR2 FQNEAQ. The CDR3 reads CASSPRTSGRTYEQYF. In DNA, the CDR3 is TGTGCCAGCAGCCCCCGGACTAGCGGGAGGACCTACGAGCAGTACTTC.

This clonotype was seen repeatedly, ten times or more. This chain links TRBV28 with TRBJ2-1; TRBD2 is a possible D gene (5 bases). The germline gives CDR1 MDHEN, CDR2 SYDVKM. The V end was cut by 2 bases, the J end by 3 bases, with 11 bases between. The CDR3 is made up of 15 amino acids. The CDR3 sequence: CASSLMGSLYNEQFF. In nucleotides, the CDR3 is TGTGCCAGCAGTTTAATGGGGAGTCTCTACAATGAGCAGTTCTTC.

This chain uses TRBV7-2 with TRBJ2-1, with 9 bases aligning to TRBD2. The DNA end favors TRBJ2-7, so the J call may be wrong. The CDR3 contains 13 residues. CDR1 and CDR2 from the germline V gene are SGHTA and FQGNSA. The DNA of the CDR3 is TGTGCCAGCAGCCGACTAGCGGAAAGTCTGCAGTACTTC. It encodes CASSRLAESLQYF.

The CDR3 sequence is CASSVLSGDYGYTF. The CDR3 DNA follows: TGTGCCAGCAGCGTGTTAAGCGGTGATTATGGCTACACCTTC. J is TRBJ1-2 and V is TRBV7-4; D remains ambiguous. V was shortened by 5 bases and J by 5 bases, with 15 bases between the two germline ends. CDR1 SGHVT and CDR2 SQSDAQ come from the germline V gene. CDR3 length: 14 residues.

V gene TRBV6-2 or TRBV6-3 combines with J gene TRBJ2-4; D possibly corresponds to TRBD1 (6 bases). The J call may be in error: the DNA end matches TRBJ2-7 better. Germline CDR1 MNHEY, CDR2 SVGEGT. This CDR3 is 16 amino acids long. The CDR3 DNA reads as TGTGCCAGCAGGAAGATGGTACAGGGCGACTCCTACGAGCAGTACTTC. Translating it yields CASRKMVQGDSYEQYF.

CDR3 nucleotide sequence: TGTGCCAGCAGTAAAAGGTCCTACGAGCAGTACTTC. Its protein is CASSKRSYEQYF. This sequence joins TRBV12-3 or TRBV12-4 and TRBJ2-1; no clear D gene. Near its end, the DNA agrees better with TRBJ2-7, so the J call may be wrong. This CDR3 is 12 amino acids long.

The V call is TRBV7-8, the J call TRBJ2-2; the D gene could be TRBD1 or TRBD2 (5 bases each). Per germline, CDR1 SGHVS and CDR2 FQNEAQ. This CDR3 spans 13 amino acids. Trimming removed 8 bases at V and 7 bases at J, with 14 bases between. CDR3 nucleotides: TGTGCCAGCTTGGGGGTCGGCCACGGGGAGCTGTTTTTT. Residues: CASLGVGHGELFF.

This clonotype was detected a few times. The V call is TRBV27, the J call TRBJ2-5, with D maybe TRBD2 (6 bases). Germline CDR1 reads MNHEY; CDR2 reads SMNVEV (reference sequence). The V end was cut by 4 bases, the J end by 7 bases, with 16 bases between. The CDR3 spans 14 residues. The CDR3 bases are TGTGCCAGCAGTTCCGGGACTGCCACGGGGACCCAGTACTTC. Residues: CASSSGTATGTQYF.

For this clonotype: At one end the junction does not follow the germline gene, possibly because of a read error. This rearrangement joins TRBV7-8 to TRBJ2-7; TRBD2 is a possible D gene (6 bases). This CDR3 spans 15 amino acids. The germline V gene has CDR1 SGHVS and CDR2 FQNEAQ. The DNA of the CDR3 is TGTGCCAGCAGCTACGAGCGGGTGAACACCGGGGAGCTGTACTTC. Its translation: CASSYERVNTGELYF. The whole variable domain, remainder taken from reference TRBV7-8 and TRBJ2-7, is GAGVSQSPRYKVAKRGQDVALRCDPISGHVSLFWYQQALGQGPEFLTYFQNEAQLDKSGLPSDRFFAERPEGSVSTLKIQRTQQEDSAVYLCASSYERVNTGELYFGPGTRLTVT.

This clonotype was seen repeatedly, ten times or more. The chain uses TRBV5-1 and TRBJ2-3; no firm D call. Germline CDR1 reads SGHRS; CDR2 reads YFSETQ. Trimming removed 4 bases from V and 4 bases from J, with 7 bases in between. The CDR3 is made up of 12 amino acids. Here the CDR3 DNA reads TGCGCCAGCAGCCGGACGGCAGATACGCAGTATTTT. Translation gives CASSRTADTQYF.